This T cell receptor (beta chain) was recorded in a study of T cell responses to AZD1222 COVID-19 vaccine. Data came from immunoSEQ multiplex PCR; TCRdb stores just in-frame clones and leaves some out. The table shows fewer than 200,000 clones, with 88% occurring only once. Germline assignment: CDR1 SGHDN and CDR2 FVKESK. The CDR3 is 14 amino acids. V dropped 1 base and J dropped 5 bases, with 12 bases sitting between them. This material consisted of peripheral blood, taken 28 days after the second AZD1222 dose. The clonotype comes from an adult who received the AZD1222 COVID-19 vaccine. The J gene is TRBJ2-7, the V gene TRBV14; D is unresolved. The CDR3 bases are TGTGCCAGCAGCCAAGTCACCGGGTTCAACGAGCAGTACTTC. It codes for CASSQVTGFNEQYF. Complete variable domain (other parts from reference TRBV14 and TRBJ2-7): EAGVTQFPSHSVIEKGQTVTLRCDPISGHDNLYWYRRVMGKEIKFLLHFVKESKQDESGMPNNRFLAERTGGTYSTLKVQPAELEDSGVYFCASSQVTGFNEQYFGPGTRLTVT.